This is a list of T cell receptor beta chains from one sample in a study of T cells in localized non-small cell lung cancer. Clones were read by immunoSEQ multiplex PCR, and TCRdb kept only the in-frame ones, dropping some. The sample carries 23,000 or so clones, about 90% recorded once. The material sequenced was peripheral blood, taken before any cancer treatment. The receptors come from a male donor aged 60 or over with stage I squamous cell lung carcinoma. Both conserved end residues are part of each CDR3. D genes are given only for firm matches. The size entry is marked missing in some rows and otherwise reads once, few, many or a size class.

v_call	d_call	j_call	clone_size	cdr3_aa	cdr3_nt
TRBV18	NA	TRBJ1-1	NA	CASSPNRDTEAFF	TGTGCCAGCTCACCGAACAGGGACACTGAAGCTTTCTTT
TRBV5-6	TRBD2	TRBJ2-7	NA	CASSLNGRASSYEQYF	TGTGCCAGCAGCTTGAATGGGAGGGCCAGCTCCTACGAGCAGTACTTC
TRBV6-5	NA	TRBJ1-1	NA	CASSLTGMNTEAFF	TGTGCCAGCAGTTTGACAGGCATGAACACTGAAGCTTTCTTT
TRBV4-1	NA	TRBJ2-7	NA	CASSLTVTTSHEQYF	TGCGCCAGCAGCCTCACTGTGACTACTAGCCACGAGCAGTACTTC
TRBV4-2	NA	TRBJ2-3	NA	CASSQESGSLGDTQYF	TGTGCCAGCAGCCAAGAATCGGGATCCTTGGGAGATACGCAGTATTTT
TRBV6-5	NA	TRBJ2-7	once	CASSSENFPYEQYF	TGTGCCAGCAGTTCAGAAAACTTCCCCTACGAGCAGTACTTC
TRBV7-6	TRBD1	TRBJ1-6	NA	CASSLVTGGLSPLHF	TGTGCCAGCAGCTTAGTGACAGGGGGCCTTTCACCCCTCCACTTT
TRBV19	NA	TRBJ2-3	NA	CASNRAFSTDTQYF	TGTGCCAGTAACCGCGCTTTTAGCACAGATACGCAGTATTTT
TRBV4-2	TRBD1	TRBJ2-7	once	CASSQDHGTVSYEQYF	TGTGCCAGCAGCCAAGATCACGGGACAGTCTCCTACGAGCAGTACTTC
TRBV5-4	NA	TRBJ2-1	NA	CASSLEPAPYNEQFF	TGTGCCAGCAGCTTGGAGCCCGCTCCCTACAATGAGCAGTTCTTC
TRBV4-3	NA	TRBJ2-7	NA	CASSQEGRPAVDNQYF	TGCGCCAGCAGCCAAGAAGGGCGGCCCGCCGTAGATAACCAGTACTTC
TRBV9	NA	TRBJ1-6	NA	CASSARDVNNSPLHF	TGTGCCAGCAGCGCCCGGGACGTCAATAATTCACCCCTCCACTTT
TRBV5-1	NA	TRBJ2-4	NA	CASSSGTPQNIQYF	TGCGCCAGCAGCTCCGGGACACCTCAAAACATTCAGTACTTC
TRBV10-2	TRBD1	TRBJ2-3	NA	CASRQGDTQYF	TGCGCCAGTAGACAGGGGGATACGCAGTATTTT
TRBV7-2	NA	TRBJ2-5	NA	CASSNRRPQETQYF	TGTGCCAGCAGCAACAGACGTCCACAAGAGACCCAGTACTTC
TRBV9	TRBD1	TRBJ1-1	NA	CASSRDRGRVAEAFF	TGTGCCAGCAGCCGGGACAGGGGTAGGGTCGCTGAAGCTTTCTTT
TRBV5-1	TRBD1	TRBJ2-7	NA	CASSQGQTYEQYF	TGCGCCAGCAGTCAGGGACAGACCTACGAGCAGTACTTC
TRBV6-1	NA	TRBJ2-7	few	CASSDLGHEQYF	TGTGCCAGCAGTGATCTGGGCCACGAGCAGTACTTC
TRBV7-9	NA	TRBJ2-1	NA	CASSPNEQFF	TGTGCCAGCAGCCCAAATGAGCAGTTCTTC
TRBV29-1	TRBD1	TRBJ1-5	few	CSVEAGGRDQPQHF	TGCAGCGTTGAAGCAGGGGGCAGGGACCAGCCCCAGCATTTT
TRBV4-2	NA	TRBJ1-4	NA	CASSLQMGLTNEKLFF	TGTGCCAGCAGCCTCCAAATGGGGTTAACTAATGAAAAACTGTTTTTT
TRBV7-2	NA	TRBJ2-2	NA	CASSLVSTGELFF	TGTGCCAGCAGCTTAGTGTCGACCGGGGAGCTGTTTTTT
TRBV28	TRBD2	TRBJ2-7	once	CASTPSGEDYEQYF	TGTGCCAGCACTCCTAGCGGGGAAGACTACGAGCAGTACTTC
TRBV19	NA	TRBJ2-3	NA	CASRAWGGYTDTQYF	TGTGCCAGTAGGGCGTGGGGAGGCTACACAGATACGCAGTATTTT
TRBV5-4	NA	TRBJ2-1	NA	CASSSRRRYNEQFF	TGTGCCAGCAGCTCACGCCGGAGATACAATGAGCAGTTCTTC
TRBV18	NA	TRBJ1-5	NA	CASSSDRPGDQPQHF	TGTGCCAGCTCGTCCGACAGGCCCGGAGATCAGCCCCAGCATTTT
TRBV18	NA	TRBJ2-7	NA	CASSPNALAYEQYF	TGTGCCAGCTCACCAAACGCATTGGCCTACGAGCAGTACTTC
TRBV7-9	NA	TRBJ2-1	NA	CASSLGRNNEQFF	TGTGCCAGCAGCTTAGGCCGTAACAATGAGCAGTTCTTC
TRBV20-1	NA	TRBJ2-7	NA	CSGRDSYEQYF	TGCAGTGGGCGGGACTCCTACGAGCAGTACTTC
TRBV7-8	NA	TRBJ2-2	NA	CASSLRVGVATGELFF	TGTGCCAGCAGCCTTCGAGTGGGCGTCGCGACCGGGGAGCTGTTTTTT
TRBV6-6	NA	TRBJ1-5	NA	CASILGQGNQPQHF	NA
TRBV6-7	TRBD1	TRBJ2-7	NA	CASSLGEQGAYEQYF	TGTGCCAGCAGCCTAGGGGAGCAGGGGGCCTACGAGCAGTACTTC
TRBV9	NA	TRBJ1-2	NA	CASSVTETYGYTF	TGTGCCAGCAGCGTCACGGAGACCTATGGCTACACCTTC
TRBV5-1	TRBD2	TRBJ2-3	NA	CASSFRSSGGSSTDTQYF	TGCGCCAGCAGCTTCAGGTCTAGCGGGGGGTCTAGCACAGATACGCAGTATTTT
TRBV9	TRBD2	TRBJ2-1	NA	CASSVGLAARDEQFF	TGTGCCAGCAGCGTAGGGCTAGCGGCCAGGGATGAGCAGTTCTTC
TRBV5-1	TRBD1	TRBJ1-4	NA	CASSPGQPNEKLFF	TGCGCCAGCAGCCCGGGACAGCCTAATGAAAAACTGTTTTTT
TRBV18	TRBD1	TRBJ2-6	NA	CASSHRGLRANVLTF	TGTGCCAGCTCCCACAGGGGGCTGAGAGCCAACGTCCTGACTTTC
TRBV5-6	TRBD1	TRBJ2-3	NA	CASSRDRGLSTDTQYF	TGTGCCAGCAGCCGGGACAGGGGGCTGTCCACAGATACGCAGTATTTT
TRBV7-2	NA	TRBJ1-2	NA	CASSGWDGYGYTF	TGTGCCAGCAGCGGGTGGGACGGTTATGGCTACACCTTC
TRBV10-3	NA	TRBJ1-5	NA	CAISDQGTSNQPQHF	TGTGCCATCAGTGACCAGGGGACTAGCAATCAGCCCCAGCATTTT
TRBV7-2	NA	TRBJ2-3	NA	CASSPPPDVYTQYF	TGTGCCAGCAGCCCACCCCCGGACGTCTATACGCAGTATTTT
TRBV5-1	TRBD1	TRBJ2-3	NA	CASSLAQGARFGTDTQYF	TGCGCCAGCAGCTTGGCACAGGGGGCCAGGTTTGGCACAGATACGCAGTATTTT
TRBV5-1	NA	TRBJ1-2	NA	CASSLDLGWNGYTF	TGCGCCAGCAGCTTGGACCTGGGTTGGAATGGCTACACCTTC
TRBV4-3	NA	TRBJ1-6	NA	CASSQPPRGGYNSPLHF	TGCGCCAGCAGCCAGCCCCCTCGCGGGGGGTATAATTCACCCCTCCACTTT
TRBV15	NA	TRBJ2-1	NA	CATSRDGGPNEQFF	TGTGCCACCAGCAGAGATGGGGGTCCCAATGAGCAGTTCTTC
TRBV7-9	NA	TRBJ2-3	NA	CASSLEDSPSTDTQYF	TGTGCCAGCAGCTTAGAAGACAGTCCTAGCACAGATACGCAGTATTTT